This T cell receptor (beta chain) was sequenced during a study of blood T cell repertoires in COVID-19. In the original workflow: Reference gene primer amplification in the assay estimated nucleated cell counts. Sequencing was performed with immunoSEQ multiplex PCR; in TCRdb, only in-frame clones are kept and a portion is missing. V, J and clone size reflect that table, while D and trimming were determined from the DNA. The table shows approximately 170,000 clones, with under 85% occurring only once. The V gene end was trimmed by 5 bases and the J gene end by 0 bases; junction bases not matched to a gene: 9. The CDR3 length is 18 residues. Germline CDR1 and CDR2: SGHVS and FQNEAQ. Seattle cases were enrolled at active infection and followed longitudinally.

The TCR originated in a woman in her sixties or seventies with COVID-19, enrolled during active disease. What was sequenced was peripheral blood. The chain employs TRBV7-8 and TRBJ2-1; 11 nucleotides line up with TRBD2. Here the CDR3 reads CASSITSGGDFSYNEQFF. CDR3 nucleotides: TGTGCCAGCAGCATCACTAGCGGGGGAGACTTCTCCTACAATGAGCAGTTCTTC.